The TCR beta chain described here comes from a study of T cells in Graves' hyperthyroidism and ophthalmopathy. Amplification yielded TCR beta CDR3 regions, with RNA transcripts as the source. The TCR CDR3 first-round RT-PCR relied on the HTBI primer set. TCRdb independently ran MiXCR on the multiplex PCR reads; one entry per CDR3 protein. Of roughly 250,000 distinct CDR3 sequences listed, approximately 21% are singletons. The CDR3 has 16 amino acids. Trimming removed 4 bases from V and 2 bases from J; junction bases left unmatched: 10. Germline V gene data show CDR1 as SGDLS and CDR2 as YYNGEE. This clonotype was seen repeatedly, ten times or more.

The sample consisted of blood. The sequence was obtained from a man aged 25-45 years with Graves' ophthalmopathy. The V and J genes are TRBV9 and TRBJ2-3; the match to TRBD1 covers 7 bases. The CDR3 DNA is TGTGCCAGCAGCCTAAGACAGGGATCAGTCACAGATACGCAGTATTTT. It translates to CASSLRQGSVTDTQYF.